These T cell receptor beta chains were read from a single sample in a study of cytomegalovirus exposure and HLA in healthy donors. The data were produced by immunoSEQ multiplex PCR, yet TCRdb's version contains in-frame clones alone and is incomplete. The table shows more than 200,000 clones, with more than 70% occurring only once. The sample was PBMCs. The receptors were gathered from a human donor in good health. CDR3s include the opening cysteine and the closing phenylalanine or tryptophan. D genes are given only for firm matches. Clone size is not always given. Where it is, it says once, few, many or a class for expanded clones.

j_call,clone_size,cdr3_length,v_call,d_call,cdr3_nt,cdr3_aa
TRBJ2-1,NA,18,TRBV14,NA,TGTGCCAGCAGCCAAGGGCGGGTTTTTTTGAGCTCCTACAATGAGCAGTTCTTC,CASSQGRVFLSSYNEQFF
TRBJ2-1,NA,16,TRBV30,TRBD2,TGTGCCTGGAGTGTATATGGTAGCGGGAGGGCCTCTGAGCAGTTCTTC,CAWSVYGSGRASEQFF
TRBJ2-2,few,15,TRBV9,TRBD1,TGTGCCAGCAGCAAGGGACAGCTAAACACCGGGGAGCTGTTTTTT,CASSKGQLNTGELFF
TRBJ2-1,NA,15,TRBV7-3,TRBD2,TGTGCCAGCAGCTCCGCCCCCGGGACTAGCAATGAGCAGTTCTTC,CASSSAPGTSNEQFF
TRBJ1-1,few,13,TRBV4-3,NA,TGCGCCAGCAGCCAAACGGACAATATGGGAGCTTTCTTT,CASSQTDNMGAFF
TRBJ1-2,NA,15,TRBV7-9,NA,TGTGCCAGCAGCTTAGAGGCAGGGCCCTACTATGGCTACACCTTC,CASSLEAGPYYGYTF
TRBJ2-7,NA,12,TRBV4-1,TRBD2,TGCGCCAGCAGCCCCACCGGGGGGACGCAGTACTTC,CASSPTGGTQYF
TRBJ2-7,NA,18,TRBV28,TRBD1,TGTGCCAGCAGTTTATCAGCCCCTGGACCGGGACAGGGAACCGAGCAGTACTTC,CASSLSAPGPGQGTEQYF
TRBJ2-3,NA,17,TRBV10-3,NA,TGTGCCATCAGGCGCGGGGTCGGGGGAGGCCCGAGTGATACGCAGTATTTT,CAIRRGVGGGPSDTQYF
TRBJ2-3,NA,12,TRBV29-1,NA,TGCAGCGCACAGGGACGACCAGATACGCAGTATTTT,CSAQGRPDTQYF
TRBJ2-1,NA,17,TRBV5-4,NA,TGTGCCAGCACCCTTTGGCCGCGGACAAGCTCCTACAATGAGCAGTTCTTC,CASTLWPRTSSYNEQFF
TRBJ2-1,NA,14,TRBV27,NA,TGTGCCAGCAGTTACCGGGAACAGTCCAATGAGCAGTTCTTC,CASSYREQSNEQFF
TRBJ1-1,NA,16,TRBV6-5,NA,TGTGCCAGCAGTTACGGATGGGCGGGGGGAAGCACTGAAGCTTTCTTT,CASSYGWAGGSTEAFF
TRBJ2-5,NA,14,TRBV2,NA,TGTGCCAGCAGTGAAGCGCCAGGGCGGGAGACCCAGTACTTC,CASSEAPGRETQYF
TRBJ2-5,NA,13,TRBV4-1,TRBD2,TGCGCCAGCAGTCAAACTAGCGGAGAGACCCAGTACTTC,CASSQTSGETQYF
TRBJ2-5,NA,14,TRBV28,NA,TGTGCCAGCAGTTTCGGAGGGGGCAAGGAGACCCAGTACTTC,CASSFGGGKETQYF
TRBJ1-3,NA,15,TRBV7-9,TRBD1,TGTGCCAGCAGCTTACAAGGGACAGGGGGAAACACCATATATTTT,CASSLQGTGGNTIYF
TRBJ2-1,NA,16,TRBV4-1,TRBD2,TGCGCCAGCAGCCAAGATCCGGGCGGGAGGGCGAATGAGCAGTTCTTC,CASSQDPGGRANEQFF
TRBJ1-1,few,13,TRBV19,NA,TGTGCCAGTAGTAACCGGGGTTACACTGAAGCTTTCTTT,CASSNRGYTEAFF
TRBJ2-1,NA,13,TRBV30,NA,TGTGCCTGGAGCGGGAGCACCTACAATGAGCAGTTCTTC,CAWSGSTYNEQFF
TRBJ1-1,NA,14,TRBV27,NA,TGTGCCAGCAGTCCCCGCCCGGTTACGACTGAAGCTTTCTTT,CASSPRPVTTEAFF
TRBJ2-1,NA,13,TRBV5-4,NA,TGTGCCAGCCGCCTTGATAATCGGAATGAGCAGTTCTTC,CASRLDNRNEQFF
TRBJ2-7,NA,12,TRBV2,NA,TGTGCCAGCATCGAGGAAACCTACGAGCAGTACTTC,CASIEETYEQYF
TRBJ2-3,NA,12,TRBV29-1,TRBD1,TGCAGCGCCCGAGACAGGGCAGATACGCAGTATTTT,CSARDRADTQYF
TRBJ2-7,NA,14,TRBV10-1,TRBD2,TGCGCCAGCAGTGATGGGACTAGCGGGTACGAGCAGTACTTC,CASSDGTSGYEQYF
TRBJ2-7,NA,15,TRBV5-1,NA,TGCGCCAGCAGCTTGTCGGCAGGGTCCCTCTACGAGCAGTACTTC,CASSLSAGSLYEQYF
TRBJ2-2,NA,15,TRBV27,NA,TGTGCCAGCAGTTGGAGGGGTCCGAACACCGGGGAGCTGTTTTTT,CASSWRGPNTGELFF
TRBJ2-7,NA,16,TRBV7-9,NA,TGTGCCAGCAGCTCAACTTCGGGGAGGGGGTCCTACGAGCAGTACTTC,CASSSTSGRGSYEQYF
TRBJ2-7,NA,15,TRBV28,NA,TGTGCCAGCAGTTTGGAGCAGCTGTTATCCTACGAGCAGTACTTC,CASSLEQLLSYEQYF
TRBJ1-1,NA,15,TRBV5-1,NA,TGCGCCAGCAGCTTGTACGGGACTGGGAACACTGAAGCTTTCTTT,CASSLYGTGNTEAFF
TRBJ2-3,NA,15,TRBV5-6,NA,TGTGCCAGCAGCTTGTTGCGTCGGAGCACAGATACGCAGTATTTT,CASSLLRRSTDTQYF
TRBJ1-4,NA,16,TRBV7-8,TRBD1,TGTGCCAGCAGCGTGGACAGGGTGCAAACTAATGAAAAACTGTTTTTT,CASSVDRVQTNEKLFF
TRBJ2-1,once,13,TRBV6-1,NA,TGTGCCAGCAGTGAGAGCCCGTACAATGAGCAGTTCTTC,CASSESPYNEQFF
TRBJ2-6,NA,15,TRBV19,NA,TGTGCCAGTAGTATATGGAGATCTGGGGCCAACGTCCTGACTTTC,CASSIWRSGANVLTF
TRBJ1-2,NA,18,TRBV4-1,TRBD1,TGCGCCAGCAGCCAAGGCCCCTTGGGCAGCCCAGGGGGCTATGGCTACACCTTC,CASSQGPLGSPGGYGYTF
TRBJ1-1,NA,15,TRBV30,TRBD1,TGCGCCTGGAGCCCAGGGACAGGGGGCGCTACTGAAGCTTTCTTT,CAWSPGTGGATEAFF
TRBJ1-2,NA,13,TRBV6-5,NA,TGTGCCAGCACTCGGGGGGAAATCTATGGCTACACCTTC,CASTRGEIYGYTF
TRBJ1-4,NA,18,TRBV15,NA,TGTGCCACCAGCAGAGGTACAGGCTCATTCACGATTGATGAAAAACTGTTTTTT,CATSRGTGSFTIDEKLFF
TRBJ2-1,NA,18,TRBV7-9,TRBD2,TGTGCCAGCAGCGACCCGACTAGCGGGCAAAGCTCCTACAATGAGCAGTTCTTC,CASSDPTSGQSSYNEQFF
TRBJ1-5,NA,13,TRBV5-5,NA,TGTGCCAGCAGCCCCCAAGCGAATCAGCCCCAGCATTTT,CASSPQANQPQHF
TRBJ2-5,NA,16,TRBV7-6,TRBD2,TGTGCCAGCAGGCACGAGGTAGCGGGAGGGCGAGAGACCCAGTACTTC,CASRHEVAGGRETQYF
TRBJ1-2,few,14,TRBV7-9,TRBD1,TGTTCCAGCAGCCCGGGACAGGGAGGCTATGGCTACACCTTC,CSSSPGQGGYGYTF
TRBJ2-2,NA,19,TRBV21-1,NA,TGTGCCAGCAGCAAACAAGTCACCCAGGGTGAGGCGAACACCGGGGAGCTGTTTTTT,CASSKQVTQGEANTGELFF
TRBJ2-2,NA,16,TRBV7-3,TRBD2,TGTGCCAGCAGCCCTAGCGGGAGGGGGAACACCGGGGAGCTGTTTTTT,CASSPSGRGNTGELFF
TRBJ2-5,once,14,TRBV2,TRBD2,TGTGCCAGCAGTGAGCGGGGGGCTGGGGAGACCCAGTACTTC,CASSERGAGETQYF
TRBJ1-1,NA,14,TRBV5-1,TRBD1,TGCGCCAGCAGCTTGCAGGGGGGAAGGACTGAAGCTTTCTTT,CASSLQGGRTEAFF
TRBJ1-2,NA,14,TRBV18,NA,TGTGCCAGCTCACTGGCAGAATCTAACTATGGCTACACCTTC,CASSLAESNYGYTF
TRBJ1-5,NA,13,TRBV30,NA,TGTGCCTGGAGTCAAGGTGACACTCAGCCCCAGCATTTT,CAWSQGDTQPQHF
TRBJ1-1,NA,13,TRBV6-5,NA,TGTGCCAGCAGTTACAGGGGGGGTACTGAAGCTTTCTTT,CASSYRGGTEAFF
TRBJ2-5,few,13,TRBV19,NA,TGTGCCAGTAGTAGTAGACTGCGGGAGACCCAGTACTTC,CASSSRLRETQYF
TRBJ2-6,few,13,TRBV7-2,NA,TGTGCCAGCTCCCAGGGGGGGGCCAACGTCCTGACTTTC,CASSQGGANVLTF